The 16 T cell receptor beta chains below were found in one sample sequenced in a study of blood T cell repertoires in COVID-19. Using immunoSEQ multiplex PCR, the repertoire was profiled, and TCRdb retains in-frame clones only, with some absent. The sample records 200,000 to 250,000 clones, roughly 80% being singletons. Sequencing input: peripheral blood. These receptors were taken from a woman in her seventies with acute or convalescent COVID-19.

The chain has TRBV19 and TRBJ1-1, with D possibly TRBD1 on 5 matching bases. The CDR3 runs 15 residues. Looked up from germline, CDR1 is LNHDA and CDR2 is SQIVND (reference sequence). The V and J ends lost 2 bases and 5 bases respectively, with 15 bases between them. The CDR3: CASSIFGGGGTEAFF. CDR3 DNA: TGTGCCAGTAGTATATTCGGGGGGGGTGGAACTGAAGCTTTCTTT.

The V gene is TRBV5-4, the J gene TRBJ2-5; D possibly corresponds to TRBD2 (7 bases). The CDR3 runs to 14 residues. Germline V gives CDR1 SGHNT, CDR2 YYREEE (reference sequence). V lost 7 bases and J lost 1, with 14 bases in between. In nucleotides, the CDR3 is TGTGCCAGCGCTGAGGGGGGGACCCAAGAGACCCAGTACTTC. It codes for CASAEGGTQETQYF.

The chain has TRBV5-4 and TRBJ1-2, with 8 bases identical to TRBD1. The CDR3 contains 14 residues. V trimming: 3 bases; J trimming: 3 bases; junction bases outside the gene matches: 4. CDR1 and CDR2 (germline): SGHNT, YYREEE (reference sequence). CDR3 sequence (DNA): TGTGCCAGCAGCTCTCAGGGGGCGGACTATGGCTACACCTTC. This encodes CASSSQGADYGYTF.

This clone was counted a few times. The J gene is TRBJ1-5, the V gene TRBV30; D unresolved. Germline V CDR1 and CDR2: GTSNPN, SVGIG (reference sequence). This CDR3 is built from 14 residues. V was shortened by 0 bases and J by 6 bases, with 12 bases between the two germline ends. The CDR3 protein is CAWSVGLEGQPQHF. CDR3 in DNA: TGTGCCTGGAGTGTGGGGTTAGAGGGTCAGCCCCAGCATTTT. The variable domain in full, with the rest retrieved from reference TRBV30 and TRBJ1-5, is SQTIHQWPATLVQPVGSPLSLECTVEGTSNPNLYWYRQAAGRGLQLLFYSVGIGQISSEVPQNLSASRPQDRQFILSSKKLLLSDSGFYLCAWSVGLEGQPQHFGDGTRLSIL.

The chain employs TRBV18 and TRBJ1-5; the D gene is possibly TRBD1 (5 bases). The V gene lost 3 bases and the J gene lost 7 bases, with 10 bases spanning the gap. This CDR3 region has 13 residues. Germline V gene data show CDR1 as KGHSH and CDR2 as LQKENI. The CDR3: CASSPDSAQPQHF. Here the CDR3 DNA reads TGTGCCAGCTCACCCGACAGTGCCCAGCCCCAGCATTTT. Full variable domain (remainder filled in from reference TRBV18 and TRBJ1-5): NAGVMQNPRHLVRRRGQEARLRCSPMKGHSHVYWYRQLPEEGLKFMVYLQKENIIDESGMPKERFSAEFPKEGPSILRIQQVVRGDSAAYFCASSPDSAQPQHFGDGTRLSIL.

CDR3 DNA sequence: TGCGCGTCGGGGAATAACACTGAAGCTTTCTTT. As protein: CASGNNTEAFF. The chain has TRBV5-1 and TRBJ1-1, with D hard to call. The CDR3 is made up of 11 amino acids. The germline V gene encodes CDR1 SGHRS and CDR2 YFSETQ.

The chain has TRBV7-9 and TRBJ1-1, with 10 bases matching TRBD1. Germline CDR1 is SEHNR and CDR2 is FQNEAQ (reference sequence). The CDR3 spans 16 residues. V lost 0 bases, J lost 5 bases, and 6 bases stayed unmatched. The CDR3 DNA follows: TGTGCCAGCAGCTTAGCGAGGGGACAGGGGAATACTGAAGCTTTCTTT. It specifies CASSLARGQGNTEAFF.

V usage is TRBV3-1 (or the pseudogene TRBV3-2) and J usage is TRBJ1-1; D gene unclear. Germline V gene data show CDR1 as LGHDT and CDR2 as YNNKEL (reference sequence). The CDR3 loop spans 13 amino acids. Trimming took off 2 bases at V and 1 base at J, with 5 bases between the two ends. The DNA for the CDR3 is TGTGCCAGCAGCCAATTACAGAACACTGAAGCTTTCTTT. It yields the protein CASSQLQNTEAFF.

Here the CDR3 reads CASSFRQGVGTGELFF. The CDR3 DNA follows: TGCGCCAGCAGCTTCCGACAGGGGGTAGGCACCGGGGAGCTGTTTTTT. The rearrangement links TRBV5-1 to TRBJ2-2; 9 nucleotides agree with TRBD1. With V trimmed by 2 bases and J by 4 bases, 6 bases remained unmatched. This CDR3 has 16 amino acids. CDR1 SGHRS and CDR2 YFSETQ come from the germline V gene.

A note on this clone: This same CDR3 is encoded by further DNA sequences in the sample. V gene TRBV30 combines with J gene TRBJ2-7; tentative D call: TRBD2 (6 bases). The CDR3 extends over 12 amino acids. Germline CDR1 is GTSNPN and CDR2 is SVGIG (reference sequence). V was cut by 1 base and J by 4 bases, with 8 bases left in between. For the CDR3, the DNA is TGTGCCTGGAGTGACGGGGGTTACGAGCAGTACTTC. Translation gives CAWSDGGYEQYF.

The chain links TRBV27 to TRBJ2-1; D is perhaps TRBD1 (6 bases). This CDR3 region has 15 residues. V lost 6 bases and J lost 5, with 17 bases in between. CDR1 is MNHEY and CDR2 is SMNVEV in the germline V gene (reference sequence). The DNA of the CDR3 is TGTGCCAGCAGACTACACCAGGGACAAGACAATGAGCAGTTCTTC. This encodes CASRLHQGQDNEQFF.

In DNA form, the CDR3 reads TGTGCCAGCAGCGCCGGGACAGCGCTAGAGGGCCAGTACTTC. This gives the protein CASSAGTALEGQYF. The rearrangement joins TRBV7-9 to TRBJ2-5; 7 nucleotides align to TRBD1. Trimming at V came to 5 bases and at J to 10 bases, leaving 13 bases not matched to a gene. This CDR3 contains 14 residues. From germline, CDR1 is SEHNR and CDR2 FQNEAQ (reference sequence).

This chain uses TRBV5-6 with TRBJ1-6; D perhaps matches TRBD1 (6 bases). This CDR3 is built from 15 residues. The germline gives CDR1 SGHDT, CDR2 YYEEEE. Trimming removed 4 bases at V and 6 bases at J, with 14 bases between. The CDR3 bases are TGTGCCAGCAGCGTGGTGGGGGGGCGTAATTCACCCCTCCACTTT. Encoded protein: CASSVVGGRNSPLHF.

The chain recombines TRBV2 with TRBJ2-3; D not certain. V was cut by 6 bases and J by 0 bases, with 10 bases left in between. The germline V gene has CDR1 SNHLY and CDR2 FYNNEI. The CDR3 consists of 14 residues. The CDR3 spells CASRVHQSTDTQYF. CDR3 sequence (DNA): TGTGCCAGCAGAGTCCACCAGAGCACAGATACGCAGTATTTT. The full variable domain, rest sourced from reference TRBV2 and TRBJ2-3, is EPEVTQTPSHQVTQMGQEVILRCVPISNHLYFYWYRQILGQKVEFLVSFYNNEISEKSEIFDDQFSVERPDGSNFTLKIRSTKLEDSAMYFCASRVHQSTDTQYFGPGTRLTVL.

This sequence joins TRBV2 and TRBJ2-7; 13 bases line up with TRBD2. The germline gives CDR1 SNHLY, CDR2 FYNNEI. V gave up 6 bases and J gave up 3 bases; unmatched junction bases: 8. This CDR3 comprises 16 residues. This chain's CDR3 is CASRAGLAGDHYEQYF. The CDR3 DNA reads as TGTGCCAGCAGAGCAGGACTAGCGGGAGACCACTACGAGCAGTACTTC.

The chain employs TRBV19 and TRBJ2-3; a possible D gene is TRBD1 (6 bases). The V gene's germline CDR1 is LNHDA and CDR2 SQIVND (reference sequence). The CDR3 totals 14 residues. Trimming removed 3 bases from V and 0 bases from J, with 7 bases in between. CDR3 amino acids: CASSIGQSTDTQYF. Here the CDR3 DNA reads TGTGCCAGTAGTATTGGACAGAGCACAGATACGCAGTATTTT.